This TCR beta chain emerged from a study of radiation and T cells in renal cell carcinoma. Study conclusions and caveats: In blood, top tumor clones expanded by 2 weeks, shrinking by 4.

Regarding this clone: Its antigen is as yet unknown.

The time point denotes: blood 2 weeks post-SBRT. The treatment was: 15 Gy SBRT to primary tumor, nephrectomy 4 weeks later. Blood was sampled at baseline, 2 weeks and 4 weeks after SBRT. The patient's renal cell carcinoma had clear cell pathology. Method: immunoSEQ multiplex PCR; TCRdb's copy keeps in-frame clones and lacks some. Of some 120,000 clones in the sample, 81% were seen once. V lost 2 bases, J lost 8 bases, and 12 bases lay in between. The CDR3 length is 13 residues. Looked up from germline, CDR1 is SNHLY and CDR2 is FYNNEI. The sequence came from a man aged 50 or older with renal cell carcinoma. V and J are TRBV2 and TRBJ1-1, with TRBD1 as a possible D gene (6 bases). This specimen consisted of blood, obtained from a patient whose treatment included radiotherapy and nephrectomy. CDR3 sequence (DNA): TGTGCCAGCAGTGAACTGGGGGGGGCGGAAGCTTTCTTT. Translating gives CASSELGGAEAFF.